The 2 T cell receptor beta chains below come from one sample, sequenced in a study of blood T cells in healthy people across ages. The authors ran a second PCR of about 6 to 11 cycles using a sample-barcoded 5' primer and a J-beta primer mix. MiXCR was run by TCRdb on the 5' RACE reads, yielding one entry per CDR3 protein. Among 850,000 to 1,300,000 distinct CDR3 sequences listed, 40% to 55% were seen once. The specimen sequenced was blood. These receptors all stem from a woman between 55 and 75 years old in good health.

This sequence joins TRBV5-1 and TRBJ2-2, with D perhaps being TRBD1 or TRBD2 (5 bases each). Germline lookup yields CDR1 SGHRS and CDR2 YFSETQ. This CDR3 contains 15 residues. V was clipped by 4 bases and J by 0 bases, with 10 bases between them. CDR3 in amino acids: CASSMGTTNTGELFF. CDR3 DNA sequence: TGCGCCAGCAGCATGGGGACCACGAACACCGGGGAGCTGTTTTTT.

A remark on this clonotype: A junction boundary mismatches the germline segment, possibly from a read error. This chain joins TRBV7-3 and TRBJ2-3; the D gene is possibly TRBD2 (7 bases). The length of the CDR3 is 15 residues. In germline, CDR1 is SGHTA, CDR2 FQGTGA. This chain's CDR3 is CASSLTGGATDTHYF. CDR3 DNA sequence: TGTGCCAGCAGCTTAACGGGGGGGGCCACAGATACGCACTATTTT.